This is a list of T cell receptor beta chains from one sample in a study of identical twins. A single record per CDR3 protein comes from TCRdb applying MiXCR to the 5' RACE reads. Of more than 400,000 distinct CDR3 sequences detected, 13% to 15% appear once; the ten largest clones hold about 0.47%. These data also formed part of another study, on yellow fever vaccine responses in identical twins.

Material: CD4+ T cells sorted from blood. Receptors were obtained from a woman aged 18-35 years in good health. CDR3s include the opening cysteine and the closing phenylalanine or tryptophan. D genes are given only for firm matches. Part of the rows lack a size; the others show once, few, many or a class for expanded clones.

D	V	length	J	size	CDR3	DNA
TRBD2	TRBV12-3/TRBV12-4	15	TRBJ2-5	many	CASSSQGAGAETQYF	TGTGCCAGCAGCTCACAGGGAGCGGGAGCAGAGACCCAGTACTTC
TRBD2	TRBV24-1	15	TRBJ2-1	few	CATSQLAGGLDEQFF	TGTGCCACCAGCCAACTAGCGGGGGGGCTTGATGAGCAGTTCTTC
-	TRBV19	15	TRBJ1-1	few	CASSIGGSGNTEAFF	TGTGCCAGTAGTATCGGAGGGTCGGGGAACACTGAAGCTTTCTTT
TRBD2	TRBV6-5	19	TRBJ2-4	few	CASSYLGLAGERAKNIQYF	TGTGCCAGCAGTTACTTGGGACTAGCGGGAGAACGGGCCAAAAACATTCAGTACTTC
-	TRBV6-6	13	TRBJ1-5	many	CASRGSTDQPQHF	TGTGCCAGCCGCGGGAGCACTGATCAGCCCCAGCATTTT
-	TRBV3-1	13	TRBJ1-5	-	CASSRQVNQPQHF	TGTGCCAGCAGCCGACAGGTAAATCAGCCCCAGCATTTT
TRBD1	TRBV9	13	TRBJ2-3	-	CASSEDRADTQYF	TGTGCCAGCAGCGAGGACAGGGCGGATACGCAGTATTTT
TRBD2	TRBV5-1	15	TRBJ2-5	few	CASSVAGRDQETQYF	TGCGCCAGCAGCGTAGCGGGGAGGGACCAAGAGACCCAGTACTTC
TRBD1	TRBV28	15	TRBJ1-6	-	CASSRTGGWDSPLHF	TGTGCCAGCAGTCGGACAGGGGGATGGGACTCACCCCTCCACTTT
TRBD2	TRBV10-1	15	TRBJ2-2	-	CASSEREGSTGELFF	TGCGCCAGCAGTGAACGGGAGGGGAGCACCGGGGAGCTGTTTTTT
TRBD1	TRBV10-3	14	TRBJ2-4	few	CAIDRKTGRNIQYF	TGTGCCATCGACCGAAAGACAGGGAGAAACATTCAGTACTTC
TRBD1	TRBV7-9	13	TRBJ1-5	few	CASSFQGDQPQHF	TGTGCCAGCAGCTTCCAGGGGGATCAGCCCCAGCATTTT
-	TRBV10-2	13	TRBJ1-2	few	CASSESEYYGYTF	TGCGCCAGCAGTGAGTCCGAGTACTATGGCTACACCTTC
-	TRBV19	12	TRBJ2-3	few	CASIRGTDTQYF	TGTGCCAGTATTAGGGGGACAGATACGCAGTATTTT
TRBD2	TRBV28	14	TRBJ2-2	-	CAGRTSGHTGELFF	TGTGCCGGGAGGACTAGCGGTCACACCGGGGAGCTGTTTTTT
-	TRBV6-5	15	TRBJ2-1	-	CASSYGSSSYNEQFF	TGTGCCAGCAGTTACGGCTCGAGCTCCTACAATGAGCAGTTCTTC
TRBD2	TRBV20-1	17	TRBJ2-3	-	CSARDGTSGRGADTQYF	TGCAGCGCTAGGGACGGGACTAGCGGGAGGGGGGCAGATACGCAGTATTTT
-	TRBV15	15	TRBJ2-7	few	CATSRALGVSYEQYF	TGTGCCACCAGCAGAGCCTTGGGGGTCTCCTACGAGCAGTACTTC
-	TRBV12-3/TRBV12-4	15	TRBJ2-3	many	CASSLATVSTDTQYF	TGTGCCAGCAGTTTAGCGACAGTTAGCACAGATACGCAGTATTTT
-	TRBV20-1	15	TRBJ2-2	many	CSAQRSLGGTGELFF	TGCAGTGCTCAACGGAGCCTTGGGGGTACCGGGGAGCTGTTTTTT
TRBD2	TRBV20-1	15	TRBJ2-1	-	CSARTSGGAFNEQFF	TGCAGTGCCCGTACTAGCGGGGGGGCCTTCAATGAGCAGTTCTTC
-	TRBV20-1	17	TRBJ1-2	-	CSARPPWQLNTNYGYTF	TGCAGTGCTAGACCCCCGTGGCAGCTTAACACTAACTATGGCTACACCTTC
-	TRBV6-5	16	TRBJ2-1	-	CASSYLAGRVGNEQFF	TGTGCCAGCAGTTACCTGGCGGGCAGGGTGGGAAATGAGCAGTTCTTC
-	TRBV4-2	16	TRBJ1-5	many	CASSQAVQGSNQPQHF	TGTGCCAGCAGCCAAGCAGTACAGGGAAGCAATCAGCCCCAGCATTTT
-	TRBV7-2	12	TRBJ2-1	few	CASRAVYNEQFF	TGTGCCAGCAGAGCGGTCTACAATGAGCAGTTCTTC
TRBD2	TRBV20-1	15	TRBJ2-3	-	CSAAPTSGGAGTQYF	TGCAGTGCCGCCCCCACTAGCGGGGGGGCGGGGACGCAGTATTTT
TRBD2	TRBV10-2	15	TRBJ2-4	many	CASSESSGGKNIQYF	TGCGCCAGCAGTGAGAGTTCGGGAGGCAAAAACATTCAGTACTTC
-	TRBV3-1	14	TRBJ2-3	-	CASSQGGWVDTQYF	TGTGCCAGCAGCCAAGGCGGGTGGGTTGATACGCAGTATTTT
TRBD2	TRBV11-1	19	TRBJ2-3	few	CASSLEAGGVLPGTDTQYF	TGTGCCAGCAGCTTAGAGGCGGGAGGCGTGCTCCCAGGCACAGATACGCAGTATTTT
TRBD1	TRBV7-9	12	TRBJ1-1	-	CASSARGLEAFF	TGTGCCAGCAGCGCCAGGGGGCTTGAAGCTTTCTTT
TRBD2	TRBV5-6	14	TRBJ2-3	few	CASYTSGGPHTQYF	TGTGCCAGCTATACTAGCGGGGGGCCCCATACGCAGTATTTT
TRBD2	TRBV11-2	16	TRBJ2-1	-	CASSLAPRGGRGEQFF	TGTGCCAGCAGCTTAGCTCCCCGGGGGGGCCGGGGTGAGCAGTTCTTC
-	TRBV12-3/TRBV12-4	14	TRBJ1-2	many	CASSNRGGDYGYTF	TGTGCCAGCAGCAACCGGGGGGGTGACTATGGCTACACCTTC
TRBD2	TRBV4-1	18	TRBJ2-3	-	CASSLGRVAGGQRNTQYF	TGCGCCAGCAGCCTAGGAAGAGTGGCGGGGGGACAAAGGAATACGCAGTATTTT
-	TRBV3-1	14	TRBJ1-5	-	CASSTSGSAQPQHF	TGTGCCAGCAGCACGTCGGGTAGCGCTCAGCCCCAGCATTTT
-	TRBV12-3/TRBV12-4	14	TRBJ1-1	few	CASSSPWGGTEAFF	TGTGCCAGCAGCTCACCTTGGGGTGGGACTGAAGCTTTCTTT
TRBD2	TRBV10-2	16	TRBJ2-5	-	CASRQNGLASQETQYF	TGCGCCAGCCGCCAAAACGGACTAGCGAGCCAAGAGACCCAGTACTTC
TRBD1	TRBV7-9	14	TRBJ1-1	many	CASSLTGLNTEAFF	TGTGCCAGCAGCTTGACAGGGTTGAACACTGAAGCTTTCTTT
-	TRBV24-1	16	TRBJ2-3	few	CATSDIGPLSTDTQYF	TGTGCCACCAGTGATATTGGACCCCTAAGCACAGATACGCAGTATTTT
TRBD2	TRBV28	16	TRBJ2-1	-	CASSFLGGRRNNEQFF	TGTGCCAGCAGTTTTCTCGGGGGGAGGCGAAACAATGAGCAGTTCTTC
-	TRBV2	12	TRBJ2-7	-	CARRALAGEQYF	TGTGCCCGTAGGGCACTAGCAGGCGAGCAGTACTTC
-	TRBV12-3/TRBV12-4	15	TRBJ2-7	few	CASSPRGGAFNEQYF	TGTGCCAGCAGTCCTCGTGGGGGGGCATTTAACGAGCAGTACTTC
-	TRBV12-3/TRBV12-4	14	TRBJ1-6	many	CASSSQGGNSPLHF	TGTGCCAGCAGTTCCCAGGGTGGAAATTCACCCCTCCACTTT
-	TRBV6-1	15	TRBJ1-1	-	CASNILGKANTEAFF	TGTGCCAGCAATATTTTAGGGAAGGCGAACACTGAAGCTTTCTTT
TRBD2	TRBV4-1	15	TRBJ2-1	few	CASSRGGLAGYEQFF	TGCGCCAGCAGCCGGGGGGGACTAGCGGGATATGAGCAGTTCTTC
-	TRBV3-1	13	TRBJ2-2	-	CASSPSYSGELFF	TGTGCCAGCAGCCCTAGCTATTCCGGGGAGCTGTTTTTT
-	TRBV29-1	15	TRBJ2-3	-	CSVVGGGWGTDTQYF	TGCAGCGTTGTAGGGGGGGGCTGGGGCACAGATACGCAGTATTTT
-	TRBV3-1	16	TRBJ2-3	-	CASSQDGRGRTDTQYF	TGTGCCAGCAGCCAAGATGGAAGGGGCCGCACAGATACGCAGTATTTT
-	TRBV12-3/TRBV12-4	13	TRBJ1-2	-	CASSRQFHYGYTF	TGTGCCAGCAGTCGACAGTTCCACTATGGCTACACCTTC